What follows describes a single T cell receptor (beta chain). Its antigen remains unidentified. This entry comes from a study of cytomegalovirus exposure and HLA in healthy donors. Findings of the study overall: A list of approximately 150 TCR beta chains associated with cytomegalovirus was given. Generally TCR sequences proved uncommon, though certain public TCRs appeared in numerous donors. Specific recognition of CMV antigens was confirmed in vitro for a few chains (all CMV-associated). The tendency of first-cohort TCR clusters to co-occur in the 120 validation repertoires was the finding of a later analysis.

Data came from immunoSEQ multiplex PCR; TCRdb stores just in-frame clones and leaves some out. The table lists a few hundred thousand clones, 80% to 90% of them singletons, with around 0.8% in the top ten. Per germline, CDR1 SGHRS and CDR2 YFSETQ. The CDR3 totals 14 residues. Trimming took 6 bases from V and 2 from J; bases not matched to a gene: 6. V usage is TRBV5-1 and J usage is TRBJ2-3; 7 nucleotides match TRBD1. Source material: PBMCs. The clonotype originates from a woman in her late teens or twenties in good health and CMV-seronegative. The CDR3 loop is CASNQGTATDTQYF. The CDR3 bases are TGCGCCAGCAACCAGGGGACAGCCACAGATACGCAGTATTTT.